The clone carrying this T cell receptor beta chain was seen repeatedly, ten times or more. The antigen remains unidentified. This CDR3 is 11 amino acids long. Deletions cut 8 bases from V and 1 base from J, with 5 bases between. Germline assignment: CDR1 MDHEN and CDR2 SYDVKM. TCRbeta library construction was performed incorporating unique molecular identifiers. TCRdb called the PCR reads again in MiXCR, with one record for every CDR3 protein. The sample carries a few hundred thousand distinct CDR3 sequences, 11% recorded once. This sample was included in a study of T-cell reconstitution after alpha-beta-depleted transplantation in children. Study outcomes and limitations: Expanded graft clones numbering several hundred reportedly gave rise to alpha-beta T cells about two months after transplant. The authors attributed T-cell counts and diversity one year after transplant mostly to newly produced T cells. The origin of high day-60 TCRbeta diversity in some patients lay in surviving recipient T cells and thymic progenitors.

The material was peripheral blood, obtained 180 days after TCRalphabeta/CD19-depleted stem cell transplant. The TCR originated in a male patient between 2 and 15 years old who had a stem cell transplant for chronic granulomatous disease, so the T cells may come from the graft donor. This chain connects TRBV28 to TRBJ2-5; no firm D call. For the CDR3, the DNA is TGTGCCAGCGTTACCCAAGAGACCCAGTACTTC. It yields the protein CASVTQETQYF.